This T cell receptor beta chain was obtained from a study of post-analysis software for immune sequencing data. At the level of the study: Both relapsing-remitting and secondary progressive multiple sclerosis featured among the disease courses, as did progressive-relapsing multiple sclerosis.

About this clonotype: Its matching antigen is unknown.

Prepared TCR beta cDNA libraries contained unique molecular identifiers. T cells numbering 1 to 10 million yielded cDNA molecules that totaled some 500,000. Each CDR3 protein gets one entry after TCRdb re-called the PCR reads with MiXCR. The table records 450,000 or so distinct CDR3 sequences, 45% of them present only once. General observations from the study: Higher frequency in patients than in controls was seen for roughly five TRBV segments, with TRBV5-6, TRBV5-1 and TRBV20-1 among them. The authors found that F measure strongly co-clustered same-batch samples. Controls showed significantly higher normalized Chao1 diversity than did multiple sclerosis patients.

The J segment lost 0 bases and the V segment lost 7 bases, leaving 12 bases of the junction unmatched. The CDR3 loop spans 17 amino acids. From germline, CDR1 is PRHDT and CDR2 FYEKMQ (reference sequence). This TCR was sampled from a girl between 10 and 17 years old with multiple sclerosis. The chain couples TRBV13 to TRBJ2-7, with 10 bases matching TRBD1. The sample comprised blood. CDR3 sequence reads: CASTWTGGSPRSYEQYF. The CDR3 DNA follows: TGTGCCAGCACCTGGACAGGGGGGAGCCCTCGCTCCTACGAGCAGTACTTC.